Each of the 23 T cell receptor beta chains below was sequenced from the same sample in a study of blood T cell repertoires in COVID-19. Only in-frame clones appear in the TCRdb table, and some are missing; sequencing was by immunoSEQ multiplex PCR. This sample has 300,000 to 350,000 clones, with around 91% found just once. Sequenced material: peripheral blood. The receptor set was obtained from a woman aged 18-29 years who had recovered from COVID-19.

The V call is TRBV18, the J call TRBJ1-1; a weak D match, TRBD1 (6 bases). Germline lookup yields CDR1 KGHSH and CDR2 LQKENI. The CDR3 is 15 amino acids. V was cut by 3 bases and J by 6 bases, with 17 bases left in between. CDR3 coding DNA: TGTGCCAGCTCACCCGGACAGAATCAACGTTCTGAAGCTTTCTTT. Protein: CASSPGQNQRSEAFF.

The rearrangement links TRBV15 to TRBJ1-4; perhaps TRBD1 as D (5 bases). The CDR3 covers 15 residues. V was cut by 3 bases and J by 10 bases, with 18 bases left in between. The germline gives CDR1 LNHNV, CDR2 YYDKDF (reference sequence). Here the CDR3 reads CATSRSVGGEGKLFF. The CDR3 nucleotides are TGTGCCACCAGCAGGAGTGTCGGGGGTGAGGGAAAACTGTTTTTT. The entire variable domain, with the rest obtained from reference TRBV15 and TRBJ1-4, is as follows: DAMVIQNPRYQVTQFGKPVTLSCSQTLNHNVMYWYQQKSSQAPKLLFHYYDKDFNNEADTPDNFQSRRPNTSFCFLDIRSPGLGDTAMYLCATSRSVGGEGKLFFGSGTQLSVL.

The chain's CDR3 is CASSHGTSGRGYEQYV. CDR3 DNA: TGTGCCAGCAGCCACGGGACTAGCGGGAGGGGCTACGAGCAGTACGTC. The V and J genes are TRBV27 and TRBJ2-7; 16 bases map to TRBD2. J lost 3 bases, V lost 6 bases, and 5 bases had no gene match. Germline V gene data show CDR1 as MNHEY and CDR2 as SMNVEV (reference sequence). There are 16 residues in the CDR3.

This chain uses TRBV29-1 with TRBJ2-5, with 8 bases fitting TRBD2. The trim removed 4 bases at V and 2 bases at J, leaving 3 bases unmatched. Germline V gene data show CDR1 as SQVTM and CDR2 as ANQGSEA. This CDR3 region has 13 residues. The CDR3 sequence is CSVGRGGQETQYF. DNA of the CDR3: TGCAGCGTTGGTCGGGGGGGTCAAGAGACCCAGTACTTC.

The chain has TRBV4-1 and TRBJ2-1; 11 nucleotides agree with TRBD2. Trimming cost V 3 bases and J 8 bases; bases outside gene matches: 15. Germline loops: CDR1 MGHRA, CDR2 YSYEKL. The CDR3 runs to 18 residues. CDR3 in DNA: TGCGCCAGCAGCCAGACAAGGACTAGCGGGCCTCCGGGCCATGAGCAGTTCTTC. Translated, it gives CASSQTRTSGPPGHEQFF.

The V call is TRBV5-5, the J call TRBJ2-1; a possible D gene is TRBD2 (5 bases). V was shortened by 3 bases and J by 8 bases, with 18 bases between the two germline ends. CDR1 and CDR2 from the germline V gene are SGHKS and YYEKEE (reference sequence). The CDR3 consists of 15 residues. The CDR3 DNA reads TGTGCCAGCAGCTCCCGGGATCCAAAGGTGGATGAGCAGTTCTTC. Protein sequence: CASSSRDPKVDEQFF.

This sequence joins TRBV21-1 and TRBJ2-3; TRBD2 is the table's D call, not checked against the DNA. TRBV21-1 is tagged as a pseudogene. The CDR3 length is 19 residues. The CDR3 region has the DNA TGTGCCAGCAGACGGACTAGCGGGGATGTTCTTACGGACACAGATACGCAGTATTTT. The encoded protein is CASRRTSGDVLTDTDTQYF.

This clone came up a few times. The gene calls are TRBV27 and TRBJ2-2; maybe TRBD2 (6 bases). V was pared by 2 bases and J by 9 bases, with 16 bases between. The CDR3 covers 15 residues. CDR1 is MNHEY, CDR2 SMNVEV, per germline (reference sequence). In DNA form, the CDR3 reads TGTGCCAGCAGTTTAGGGGGGACTCCCTATTGGGAGCTGTTTTTT. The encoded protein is CASSLGGTPYWELFF.

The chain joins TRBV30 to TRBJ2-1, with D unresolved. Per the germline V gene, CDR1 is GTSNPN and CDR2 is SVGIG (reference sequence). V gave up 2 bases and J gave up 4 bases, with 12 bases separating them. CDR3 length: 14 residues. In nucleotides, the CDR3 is TGTGCCTGGAGTTCGAGAGGTTCTTACAATGAGCAGTTCTTC. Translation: CAWSSRGSYNEQFF.

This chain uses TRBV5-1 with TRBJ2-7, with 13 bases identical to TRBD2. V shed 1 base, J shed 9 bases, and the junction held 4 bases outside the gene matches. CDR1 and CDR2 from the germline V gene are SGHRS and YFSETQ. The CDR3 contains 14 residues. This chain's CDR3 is CASSLTSGRAGQYV. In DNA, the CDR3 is TGCGCCAGCAGCTTGACTAGCGGGAGGGCCGGGCAGTACGTC.

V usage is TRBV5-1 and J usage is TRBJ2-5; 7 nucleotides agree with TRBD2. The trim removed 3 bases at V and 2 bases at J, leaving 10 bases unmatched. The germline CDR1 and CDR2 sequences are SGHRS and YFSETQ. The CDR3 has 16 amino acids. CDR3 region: CASSWSSGMGQETQYF. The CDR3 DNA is TGCGCCAGCAGCTGGTCGAGCGGGATGGGGCAAGAGACCCAGTACTTC.

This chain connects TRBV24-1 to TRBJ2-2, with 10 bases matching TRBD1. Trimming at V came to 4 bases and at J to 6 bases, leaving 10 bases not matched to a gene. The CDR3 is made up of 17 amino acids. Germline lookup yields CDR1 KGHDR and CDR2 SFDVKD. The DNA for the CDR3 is TGTGCCACCAGTGACCTCCCGGGACAGGGGAAGTCCGGGGAGCTGTTTTTT. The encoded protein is CATSDLPGQGKSGELFF.

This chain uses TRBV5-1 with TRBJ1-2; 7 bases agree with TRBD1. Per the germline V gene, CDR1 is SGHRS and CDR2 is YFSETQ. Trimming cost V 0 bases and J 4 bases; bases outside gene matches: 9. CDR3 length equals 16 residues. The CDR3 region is CASSLGDRLPVYGYTF. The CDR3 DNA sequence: TGCGCCAGCAGCTTGGGGGACAGACTGCCAGTCTATGGCTACACCTTC.

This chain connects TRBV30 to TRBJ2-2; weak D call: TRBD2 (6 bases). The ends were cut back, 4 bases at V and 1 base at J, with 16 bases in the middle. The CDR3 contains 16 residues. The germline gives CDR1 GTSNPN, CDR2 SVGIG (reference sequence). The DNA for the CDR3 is TGTGCCTGGACGTTACGGGGGACCCTGAACACCGGGGAGCTGTTTTTT. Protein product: CAWTLRGTLNTGELFF.

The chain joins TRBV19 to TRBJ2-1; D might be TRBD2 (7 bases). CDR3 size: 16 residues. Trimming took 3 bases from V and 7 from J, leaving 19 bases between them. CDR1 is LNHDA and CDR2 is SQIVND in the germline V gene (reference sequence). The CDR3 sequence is CASSIQGRESKNEQFF. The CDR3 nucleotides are TGTGCCAGTAGTATTCAGGGGCGGGAGTCGAAAAATGAGCAGTTCTTC.

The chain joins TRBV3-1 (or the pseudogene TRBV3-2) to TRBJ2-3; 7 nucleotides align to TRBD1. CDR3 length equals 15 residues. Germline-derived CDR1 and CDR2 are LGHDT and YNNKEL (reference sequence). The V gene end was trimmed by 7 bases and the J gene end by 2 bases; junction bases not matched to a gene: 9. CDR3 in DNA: TGTGCCAGCACCCCCCTGGGACAGCCCACAGATACGCAGTATTTT. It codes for CASTPLGQPTDTQYF.

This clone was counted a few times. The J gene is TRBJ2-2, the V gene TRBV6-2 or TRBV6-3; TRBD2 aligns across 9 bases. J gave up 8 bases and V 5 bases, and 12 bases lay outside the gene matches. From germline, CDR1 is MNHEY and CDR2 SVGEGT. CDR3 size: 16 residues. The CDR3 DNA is TGTGCCAGCAGTCTCCGGGGTAGCGGGAGTGGTGGGGAGCTGTTTTTT. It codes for CASSLRGSGSGGELFF.

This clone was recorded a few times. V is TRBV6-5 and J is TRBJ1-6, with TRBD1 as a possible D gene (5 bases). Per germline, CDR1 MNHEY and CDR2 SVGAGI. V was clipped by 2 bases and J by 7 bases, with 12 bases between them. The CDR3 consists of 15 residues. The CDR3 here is CASSYPVGGNSPLHF. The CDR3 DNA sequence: TGTGCCAGCAGTTACCCCGTGGGGGGGAATTCACCCCTCCACTTT.

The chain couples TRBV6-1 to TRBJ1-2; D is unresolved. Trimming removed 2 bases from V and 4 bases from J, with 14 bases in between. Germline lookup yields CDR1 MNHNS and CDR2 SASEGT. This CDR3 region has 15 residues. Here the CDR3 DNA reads TGTGCCAGCAGTGAACGCGGGGTAAGCGGCTATGGCTACACCTTC. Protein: CASSERGVSGYGYTF.

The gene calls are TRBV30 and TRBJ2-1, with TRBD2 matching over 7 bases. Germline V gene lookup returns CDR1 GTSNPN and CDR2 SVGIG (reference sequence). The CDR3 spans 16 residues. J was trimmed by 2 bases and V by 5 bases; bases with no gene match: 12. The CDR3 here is CAWGPWSGEPYNEQFF. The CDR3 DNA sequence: TGTGCCTGGGGACCCTGGAGCGGGGAACCCTACAATGAGCAGTTCTTC.

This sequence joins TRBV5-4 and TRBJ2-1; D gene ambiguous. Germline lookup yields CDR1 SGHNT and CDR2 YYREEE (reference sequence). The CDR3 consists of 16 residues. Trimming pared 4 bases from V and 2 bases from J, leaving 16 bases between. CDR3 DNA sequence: TGTGCCAGCAGCGGCATGGTGACTCAGCCCTACAATGAGCAGTTCTTC. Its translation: CASSGMVTQPYNEQFF. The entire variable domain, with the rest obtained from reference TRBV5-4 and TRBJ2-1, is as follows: ETGVTQSPTHLIKTRGQQVTLRCSSQSGHNTVSWYQQALGQGPQFIFQYYREEENGRGNFPPRFSGLQFPNYSSELNVNALELDDSALYLCASSGMVTQPYNEQFFGPGTRLTVL.

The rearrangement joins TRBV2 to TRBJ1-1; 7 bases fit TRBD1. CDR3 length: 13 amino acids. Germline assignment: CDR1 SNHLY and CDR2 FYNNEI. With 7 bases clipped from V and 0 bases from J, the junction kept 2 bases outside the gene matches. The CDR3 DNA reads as TGTGCCAGCAAGGGACAGATGAACACTGAAGCTTTCTTT. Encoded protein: CASKGQMNTEAFF.

The CDR3 here is CASSPTGGYEQYV. In DNA, the CDR3 is TGTGCCAGCAGTCCGACAGGGGGCTACGAGCAGTACGTC. V is TRBV12-3 or TRBV12-4 and J is TRBJ2-7; 9 nucleotides match TRBD1. The CDR3 runs 13 residues. V dropped 5 bases and J dropped 3; count of bases not matched to a gene: 2.